Presented here are 25 T cell receptor beta chains from one specimen sequenced in a study of T-cell reconstitution after alpha-beta-depleted transplantation in children. Study-level points and caveats: When one year had passed after transplant, most T-cell counts and diversity came from newly produced T cells.

Using unique molecular identifiers, the investigators prepared the TCRbeta library. Using its own MiXCR run on the PCR reads, TCRdb lists one record per CDR3 protein. The sample has approximately 300,000 distinct CDR3 sequences, less than 9.5% seen once. Antigens for these TCRs are unknown. Here the sequenced sample was peripheral blood, taken 360 days after TCRalphabeta/CD19-depleted stem cell transplant. The origin of the receptors is a female patient aged 2 to 10 who had a stem cell transplant for Fanconi anemia, so the T cells may come from the graft donor.

There are many counts of this clonotype. The gene calls are TRBV2 and TRBJ2-7; TRBD2 agrees at 11 bases. This CDR3 spans 15 amino acids. J lost 3 bases, V lost 6 bases, and 7 bases had no gene match. Per the germline V gene, CDR1 is SNHLY and CDR2 is FYNNEI. This CDR3 is CASSLEGTSGYEQYF. In DNA form, the CDR3 reads TGTGCCAGCAGCCTAGAGGGGACTAGCGGCTACGAGCAGTACTTC.

This chain connects TRBV15 to TRBJ2-2, with 15 bases matching TRBD2. The CDR3 has 18 residues. Trimming removed 5 bases from V and 4 bases from J; junction bases left unmatched: 8. Germline CDR1 and CDR2: LNHNV and YYDKDF (reference sequence). CDR3 DNA sequence: TGTGCCACCAGCTCCCGGACTAGCGGGAGGGTGGGCACCGGGGAGCTGTTTTTT. It encodes CATSSRTSGRVGTGELFF.

The sample holds many counts of this clonotype. CDR3 in DNA: TGCGCCAGCAGCTTGGGGAAAGAGACCCAGTACTTC. It encodes CASSLGKETQYF. The gene calls are TRBV5-1 and TRBJ2-5; D is uncertain. There are 12 residues in the CDR3. V lost 0 bases, J lost 3 bases, and 3 bases lay in between. Per germline, CDR1 SGHRS and CDR2 YFSETQ.

This chain connects TRBV7-6 to TRBJ2-5; perhaps D is TRBD1 or TRBD2 (5 bases each). There are 16 residues in the CDR3. Trimming took 3 bases from V and 2 from J, leaving 16 bases between them. Germline lookup yields CDR1 SGHVS and CDR2 FNYEAQ. The CDR3 DNA reads as TGTGCCAGCAGCTTTGACGCCTTCGAGGGGCAAGAGACCCAGTACTTC. The encoded protein is CASSFDAFEGQETQYF.

CDR3 loop: CATGSGQETQYF. The CDR3 nucleotides read TGTGCCACCGGGAGCGGACAAGAGACCCAGTACTTC. The chain recombines TRBV14 with TRBJ2-5; possible D gene TRBD2, 6 bases. V was cut by 10 bases and J by 2 bases, with 11 bases left in between. Germline V gene sequence: CDR1 SGHDN, CDR2 FVKESK. The CDR3 covers 12 residues.

V usage is TRBV7-9 and J usage is TRBJ2-1; D unclear. Germline V gene lookup returns CDR1 SEHNR and CDR2 FQNEAQ (reference sequence). V was trimmed by 1 base and J by 3 bases, leaving 13 bases between them. The CDR3 has 16 residues. CDR3 coding DNA: TGTGCCAGCAGCTTAGATAGAACCGTCATCTACAATGAGCAGTTCTTC. Protein product: CASSLDRTVIYNEQFF.

The rearrangement joins TRBV7-8 to TRBJ2-7; no clear D. The CDR3 consists of 19 residues. V lost 5 bases and J 2 bases, leaving 28 bases between the germline ends. From germline, CDR1 is SGHVS and CDR2 FQNEAQ. The CDR3 DNA sequence: TGTGCCAGCAGCCCCCCACCCCGGACGATGGGCTTGGGTGCCTACGAGCAGTACTTC. Encoded protein: CASSPPPRTMGLGAYEQYF.

The CDR3 region has the DNA TGTGCCAGCAGTTTATCCCCAACCCTTTATTACACCTTC. It is translated as CASSLSPTLYYTF. V gene TRBV27 combines with J gene TRBJ1-2; D call uncertain. The V gene's germline CDR1 is MNHEY and CDR2 SMNVEV (reference sequence). This CDR3 region has 13 residues. V lost 0 bases and J lost 11, with 13 bases in between.

This clonotype was recorded at least ten times. V is TRBV13 and J is TRBJ2-5, with D tentatively TRBD1 (6 bases). The CDR3 loop spans 15 amino acids. Germline values: CDR1 PRHDT, CDR2 FYEKMQ (reference sequence). V was clipped by 6 bases and J by 5 bases, with 19 bases between them. The CDR3 spells CASSSSGTTEETQYF. DNA for the CDR3: TGTGCCAGCAGTAGCTCCGGGACAACCGAGGAGACCCAGTACTTC.

This clonotype was seen repeatedly, ten times or more. The rearrangement uses TRBV10-3 and TRBJ2-1, with D perhaps TRBD1 or TRBD2 (5 bases each). Germline V gene data show CDR1 as ENHRY and CDR2 as SYGVKD. V lost 6 bases and J lost 0, with 21 bases in between. The CDR3 runs to 18 residues. CDR3 sequence reads: CAISTTGGHFRSYNEQFF. The CDR3 DNA is TGTGCCATCAGCACAACTGGAGGACATTTTCGCTCCTACAATGAGCAGTTCTTC.

Many counts were recorded for this clonotype. V is TRBV12-3 or TRBV12-4 and J is TRBJ1-2; D ambiguous. Trimming cost V 0 bases and J 4 bases, with 9 bases left between them. The CDR3 contains 14 residues. The CDR3 DNA reads as TGTGCCAGCAGTTTAGCGGGTCTTGTCTATGGCTACACCTTC. Translating gives CASSLAGLVYGYTF.

This clonotype was found a few times. The chain uses TRBV3-1 and TRBJ1-2, with D uncertain. CDR3 length: 14 amino acids. Trimming stripped 1 base from V and 2 bases from J, with 8 bases between. Per germline, CDR1 LGHDT and CDR2 YNNKEL (reference sequence). CDR3 coding DNA: TGTGCCAGCAGCCAAGCCGGACGGAACTATGGCTACACCTTC. This encodes CASSQAGRNYGYTF.

In this sample, this clonotype turned up many times. This chain uses TRBV29-1 with TRBJ2-7; 8 positions match TRBD2. CDR3 size: 12 residues. J was trimmed by 1 base and V by 7 bases; bases with no gene match: 3. Germline CDR1 is SQVTM and CDR2 is ANQGSEA. This chain's CDR3 is CSAGGESYEQYF. CDR3 in DNA: TGCAGCGCGGGGGGGGAATCCTACGAGCAGTACTTC.

The gene calls are TRBV4-2 and TRBJ2-1, with TRBD1 as a possible D gene (5 bases). CDR1 and CDR2 from the germline V gene are LGHNA and YNFKEQ. The CDR3 is 10 amino acids. Trimming pared 3 bases from V and 11 bases from J, leaving 5 bases between. The DNA for the CDR3 is TGTGCCAGCAGCCAGGACAAGCAGTTCTTC. Its protein is CASSQDKQFF.

This clonotype occurred many times. This sequence joins TRBV3-1 and TRBJ2-3; 10 nucleotides line up with TRBD1. The V segment lost 3 bases and the J segment 4 bases; nucleotides outside the gene matches: 4. The germline gives CDR1 LGHDT, CDR2 YNNKEL (reference sequence). This CDR3 comprises 15 residues. CDR3 in amino acids: CASSHIGTGADTQYF. The CDR3 nucleotides read TGTGCCAGCAGCCACATCGGGACAGGGGCAGATACGCAGTATTTT.

This clonotype was seen ten or more times. The chain couples TRBV7-9 to TRBJ1-6; the match to TRBD1 covers 9 bases. The CDR3 contains 14 residues. Unmatched junction bases numbered 2, after V lost 4 bases and J lost 7 bases. Looked up from germline, CDR1 is SEHNR and CDR2 is FQNEAQ (reference sequence). CDR3 sequence (DNA): TGTGCCAGCAGCTCTGGGACAGGGAATTCACCCCTCCACTTT. The encoded protein is CASSSGTGNSPLHF.

This clonotype was seen many times. The CDR3 loop reads CATSREIWTDTPYYGYTF. The CDR3 DNA follows: TGTGCCACCAGCAGAGAAATCTGGACAGACACCCCTTACTATGGCTACACCTTC. The genes are TRBV15 and TRBJ1-2; D may be TRBD1 (6 bases). The V gene's germline CDR1 is LNHNV and CDR2 YYDKDF (reference sequence). The ends were cut back, 0 bases at V and 3 bases at J, with 20 bases in the middle. The CDR3 sequence is 18 residues long. Full variable domain (remainder filled in from reference TRBV15 and TRBJ1-2): DAMVIQNPRYQVTQFGKPVTLSCSQTLNHNVMYWYQQKSSQAPKLLFHYYDKDFNNEADTPDNFQSRRPNTSFCFLDIRSPGLGDTAMYLCATSREIWTDTPYYGYTFGSGTRLTVV.

This clonotype was found a few times. This sequence joins TRBV12-3 or TRBV12-4 and TRBJ1-5, with D possibly matching TRBD1 (5 bases). V was trimmed by 4 bases and J by 5 bases, leaving 15 bases between them. The CDR3 totals 15 residues. The chain's CDR3 is CASSSTGTGDQPQHF. CDR3 DNA: TGTGCCAGCAGTTCCACCGGGACGGGGGATCAGCCCCAGCATTTT.

This clonotype was recorded at least ten times. The chain has TRBV12-3 or TRBV12-4 and TRBJ2-5, with 9 bases that match TRBD2. The V segment lost 3 bases and the J segment 4 bases; nucleotides outside the gene matches: 12. The CDR3 sequence is 17 residues long. CDR3 DNA: TGTGCCAGCAGTTTTTATGGCGGGGGGGCCTTCGGAGAGACCCAGTACTTC. Amino acid sequence: CASSFYGGGAFGETQYF.

Many counts were recorded for this clonotype. This chain uses TRBV12-3 or TRBV12-4 with TRBJ2-7, with D possibly matching TRBD2 (5 bases). CDR3 length: 14 amino acids. Trimming pared 3 bases from V and 2 bases from J, leaving 11 bases between. The CDR3 spells CASSFGVSPYEQYF. CDR3 in DNA: TGTGCCAGCAGTTTCGGGGTTTCCCCCTACGAGCAGTACTTC.

This chain connects TRBV10-3 to TRBJ1-5, with D uncertain. This CDR3 has 12 residues. CDR1 and CDR2 (germline): ENHRY, SYGVKD. Trimming stripped 4 bases from V and 6 bases from J, with 7 bases between. The CDR3 spells CAISGELQPQHF. The DNA of the CDR3 is TGTGCCATCAGTGGTGAACTTCAGCCCCAGCATTTT.

This clonotype has at least ten counts. This rearrangement joins TRBV5-1 to TRBJ2-1; 7 positions agree with TRBD1. CDR1 is SGHRS, CDR2 YFSETQ, per germline. The CDR3 runs 15 residues. The V and J ends lost 2 bases and 2 bases, in that order; junction bases with no gene match: 4. CDR3 nucleotides: TGCGCCAGCAGCTTTAGGGGGCTGACCTACAATGAGCAGTTCTTC. Its translation: CASSFRGLTYNEQFF.

This chain connects TRBV5-1 to TRBJ1-4, with unresolved D. This CDR3 contains 14 residues. Per germline, CDR1 SGHRS and CDR2 YFSETQ. Trimming left V 2 bases short and J 3 bases short, with 8 bases between. CDR3 bases: TGCGCCAGCAGCTTAGATGGGGCTAATGAAAAACTGTTTTTT. This sequence encodes CASSLDGANEKLFF.

This clonotype was observed a few times. This chain connects TRBV20-1 to TRBJ1-2, with no clear D. Germline assignment: CDR1 DFQATT and CDR2 SNEGSKA (reference sequence). The CDR3 totals 14 residues. V dropped 0 bases and J dropped 0 bases, with 8 bases sitting between them. As DNA, the CDR3 is TGCAGTGCTAGAGAACGTAAGGCTAACTATGGCTACACCTTC. Its protein is CSARERKANYGYTF.

This clonotype has only a few counts. CDR3 amino acids: CASSLTGPSGPQPQHF. The CDR3 region has the DNA TGCGCCAGCAGCTTGACGGGGCCCTCTGGACCTCAGCCCCAGCATTTT. The chain recombines TRBV5-1 with TRBJ1-5; the D gene is possibly TRBD1 (5 bases). This CDR3 region has 16 residues. The V end was cut by 1 base, the J end by 6 bases, with 17 bases between. The V gene's germline CDR1 is SGHRS and CDR2 YFSETQ.